A single sample gave rise to the 11 T cell receptor beta chains below, sequenced in a study of blood T cell repertoires in COVID-19 (dated by TCRdb to the early 2020s). The library was prepared using the immunoSEQ multiplex PCR assay. Imported from immuneACCESS, the table was reduced by TCRdb to in-frame sequences with V and J called. These copies leave out some clones; in studies compared against another copy, an unresolved V gene accounts for under half, and the cause of the remainder is not known. The sample table lists 300,000 to 350,000 clones, about 90% of them with a count of one. Roughly 1% of the sample goes to the ten largest clones. Sequencing was performed on peripheral blood. These receptors were obtained from a woman aged 35 to 49 with COVID-19, enrolled during active disease.

This sequence joins TRBV6-2 or TRBV6-3 and TRBJ1-2; maybe TRBD1 (5 bases). Between the trimmed V and J ends, which lost 0 bases and 4 bases, there was a span of 9 bases. The CDR3 loop spans 14 amino acids. Germline V lookup: CDR1 MNHEY, CDR2 SVGEGT. The CDR3: CASSYSQGSYGYTF. The CDR3 DNA reads TGTGCCAGCAGTTACTCGCAGGGCTCCTATGGCTACACCTTC.

This clone has at least ten counts. This chain joins TRBV14 and TRBJ2-1; no reliable D call. V dropped 4 bases and J dropped 9 bases, with 16 bases sitting between them. The CDR3 contains 14 residues. Germline CDR1 SGHDN, CDR2 FVKESK. CDR3 loop: CASSRGNAASEQFF. The CDR3 DNA sequence: TGTGCCAGCAGCCGAGGAAATGCAGCGAGTGAGCAGTTCTTC.

V usage is TRBV3-1 (or the pseudogene TRBV3-2) and J usage is TRBJ1-2; D is perhaps TRBD1 (5 bases). In germline, CDR1 is LGHDT, CDR2 YNNKEL (reference sequence). The CDR3 is made up of 14 amino acids. Trimming stripped 2 bases from V and 8 bases from J, with 15 bases between. CDR3 nucleotide sequence: TGTGCCAGCAGCCAACTCCGTGGGGGAGGAGGCTACACCTTC. Translating gives CASSQLRGGGGYTF.

In DNA, the CDR3 is TGTGCCAGCAGCGAGGGGGCGGTTGGCTACACCTTC. This sequence encodes CASSEGAVGYTF. V is TRBV9 and J is TRBJ1-2; 7 positions match TRBD1. This CDR3 contains 12 residues. CDR1 is SGDLS, CDR2 YYNGEE, per germline. J lost 7 bases, V lost 3 bases, and 3 bases had no gene match.

The chain employs TRBV29-1 and TRBJ2-1, with 10 nucleotides matching TRBD2. Germline V gene lookup returns CDR1 SQVTM and CDR2 ANQGSEA. The CDR3 extends over 17 amino acids. V lost 6 bases to trimming and J lost 0 bases; unmatched junction nucleotides: 11. CDR3 in amino acids: CSVILAGGGGSYNEQFF. The CDR3 DNA sequence: TGCAGCGTGATCTTAGCGGGAGGAGGGGGCTCCTACAATGAGCAGTTCTTC.

The rearrangement uses TRBV29-1 and TRBJ2-7; 7 positions match TRBD1. The CDR3 contains 16 residues. With V trimmed by 4 bases and J by 0 bases, 12 bases remained unmatched. CDR1 and CDR2 (germline): SQVTM, ANQGSEA. CDR3 DNA sequence: TGCAGCGTTGCGGGACAGCTACAATCGAGCTCCTACGAGCAGTACTTC. This translates into CSVAGQLQSSSYEQYF.

J is TRBJ1-2 and V is TRBV30, with 9 bases aligning to TRBD1. The CDR3 consists of 14 residues. CDR1 GTSNPN and CDR2 SVGIG come from the germline V gene (reference sequence). Germline trimming cut 3 bases from V and 2 bases from J; bases unmatched to any gene: 4. CDR3 region: CAWREQGANYGYTF. Here the CDR3 DNA reads TGTGCCTGGAGAGAACAGGGGGCGAACTATGGCTACACCTTC.

The chain employs TRBV3-1 (or the pseudogene TRBV3-2) and TRBJ1-5; D not certain. The CDR3 has 12 residues. V gave up 4 bases and J gave up 6 bases, with 7 bases separating them. The V gene's germline CDR1 is LGHDT and CDR2 YNNKEL (reference sequence). The CDR3 sequence is CASSLSGQPQHF. The CDR3 coding sequence is TGTGCCAGCAGCCTCTCAGGTCAGCCCCAGCATTTT.

The rearrangement uses TRBV9 and TRBJ1-1; 9 bases map to TRBD1. The CDR3 totals 15 residues. The V and J ends lost 4 bases and 2 bases, in that order; junction bases with no gene match: 6. From germline, CDR1 is SGDLS and CDR2 YYNGEE. This CDR3 reads CASSLQGQGNTEAFF. The CDR3 nucleotides are TGTGCCAGCAGCCTCCAGGGACAGGGAAACACTGAAGCTTTCTTT.

V gene TRBV7-9 combines with J gene TRBJ2-2; 10 nucleotides agree with TRBD1. V lost 4 bases, J lost 6 bases, and 5 bases stayed unmatched. Germline V gene lookup returns CDR1 SEHNR and CDR2 FQNEAQ (reference sequence). The CDR3 spans 15 residues. Written as DNA, the CDR3 is TGTGCCAGCAGCTACCGGGACAGGGGACCCGGGGAGCTGTTTTTT. Protein product: CASSYRDRGPGELFF.

This clone is a singleton in its sample. This chain connects TRBV5-1 to TRBJ1-2; 9 bases agree with TRBD1. The germline gives CDR1 SGHRS, CDR2 YFSETQ. This CDR3 has 14 amino acids. Unmatched junction bases numbered 8, after V lost 4 bases and J lost 7 bases. The CDR3, as DNA: TGCGCCAGCAGCATTACCGACAGGGGGATTGGCTACACCTTC. Its translation is CASSITDRGIGYTF.